Shown below are 13 T cell receptor beta chains from a single sample sequenced in a study of blood T cells in healthy people across ages. A second roughly 6 to 11 cycle PCR used barcoded and J-beta primers. A single record per CDR3 protein comes from TCRdb applying MiXCR to the 5' RACE reads. The sample lists 1.5 million to 2 million distinct CDR3 sequences; less than 50% were seen once. The sample comprised blood. These receptors all come from a middle-aged woman in good health.

V and J are TRBV7-2 and TRBJ2-5; D might be TRBD1 (6 bases). This CDR3 is built from 14 residues. Trimming took off 1 base at V and 4 bases at J, with 10 bases between the two ends. Per germline, CDR1 SGHTA and CDR2 FQGNSA. CDR3 in amino acids: CASSLDTGIETQYF. The DNA of the CDR3 is TGTGCCAGCAGCTTAGATACAGGGATAGAGACCCAGTACTTC. Combining the CDR3 with reference TRBV7-2 and TRBJ2-5 gives the whole variable domain GAGVSQSPSNKVTEKGKDVELRCDPISGHTALYWYRQSLGQGLEFLIYFQGNSAPDKSGLPSDRFSAERTGGSVSTLTIQRTQQEDSAVYLCASSLDTGIETQYFGPGTRLLVL.

This clonotype occurred many times. The chain recombines TRBV20-1 with TRBJ2-7; D gene ambiguous. Germline CDR1 reads DFQATT; CDR2 reads SNEGSKA (reference sequence). CDR3 length equals 12 residues. V was cut by 3 bases and J by 2 bases, with 8 bases left in between. Written as DNA, the CDR3 is TGCAGTGCTAGCCCAGACCCCTACGAGCAGTACTTC. This encodes CSASPDPYEQYF.

This sequence joins TRBV12-3 or TRBV12-4 and TRBJ2-7; 8 bases are a match to TRBD1. The CDR3 length is 15 residues. V lost 6 bases to trimming and J lost 0 bases; unmatched junction nucleotides: 7. The CDR3 spells CASRFRGQGSYEQYF. CDR3 coding DNA: TGTGCCAGCAGATTCCGTGGACAGGGCTCCTACGAGCAGTACTTC.

The sample holds a few counts of this clonotype. This chain joins TRBV20-1 and TRBJ2-1; no firm D call. Germline lookup yields CDR1 DFQATT and CDR2 SNEGSKA (reference sequence). The CDR3 is 12 residues long. V shed 6 bases and J shed 8 bases, with 14 bases lying between them. Here the CDR3 reads CSAPGTYDEQFF. Here the CDR3 DNA reads TGCAGTGCCCCCGGTACTTATGATGAGCAGTTCTTC.

The rearrangement joins TRBV28 to TRBJ2-3; 10 bases are a match to TRBD2. CDR3 length: 15 amino acids. Germline loops: CDR1 MDHEN, CDR2 SYDVKM. J lost 4 bases, V lost 6 bases, and 7 bases had no gene match. The CDR3 DNA follows: TGTGCCAGCAGACCGGGACTAGCGATGCCAGATACGCAGTATTTT. It codes for CASRPGLAMPDTQYF.

This chain connects TRBV29-1 to TRBJ1-2; D unresolved. This CDR3 has 11 residues. Per germline, CDR1 SQVTM and CDR2 ANQGSEA. The ends were cut back, 7 bases at V and 5 bases at J, with 11 bases in the middle. CDR3 nucleotides: TGCAGCGCAGGACGGCAGTATGGCTACACCTTC. This encodes CSAGRQYGYTF.

The rearrangement joins TRBV20-1 to TRBJ1-2; D remains unclear. The CDR3 is made up of 16 amino acids. V was trimmed by 0 bases and J by 6 bases, leaving 20 bases between them. Germline V gene sequence: CDR1 DFQATT, CDR2 SNEGSKA (reference sequence). The CDR3 sequence is CSAREQQRAPSNGYTF. CDR3 in DNA: TGCAGTGCTAGAGAGCAACAGCGAGCCCCCTCCAATGGCTACACCTTC.

This sequence joins TRBV27 and TRBJ2-5; a possible D gene is TRBD2 (6 bases). The V end was cut by 4 bases, the J end by 2 bases, with 20 bases between. The CDR3 totals 17 residues. Germline values: CDR1 MNHEY, CDR2 SMNVEV (reference sequence). CDR3 coding DNA: TGTGCCAGCAGTTGCCGTTCAGCGGGCCATATTCAAGAGACCCAGTACTTC. Its protein product is CASSCRSAGHIQETQYF.

A note on this clonotype: An end of the junction differs from the germline gene, which may be a read error. V and J are TRBV6-2 or TRBV6-3 and TRBJ2-5, with D possibly TRBD1 on 5 matching bases. The CDR3 runs to 15 residues. The germline gives CDR1 MNHEY, CDR2 SVGEGT. In DNA form, the CDR3 reads TGTGCCAGCAGGACCACAGGCGGTCTAAAAGAGGCCCAGTACTTC. As protein: CASRTTGGLKEAQYF.

This clonotype was observed a handful of times. One base away lies a much larger clone, so this may be a sequencing read error. V usage is TRBV24-1 and J usage is TRBJ2-5; no clear D. There are 14 residues in the CDR3. V was pared by 3 bases and J by 4 bases, with 11 bases between. Per germline, CDR1 KGHDR and CDR2 SFDVKD. CDR3 nucleotides: TGTGCCACCAGTGATCTGGTTTTCGGAGAGACCCAGTACTTC. Its protein product is CATSDLVFGETQYF.

This clonotype was seen more than once but under ten times. Possible read error: a much larger clone is one base away. The V call is TRBV28, the J call TRBJ2-5; 8 positions agree with TRBD1. The germline CDR1 and CDR2 sequences are MDHEN and SYDVKM. The V gene end was trimmed by 6 bases and the J gene end by 5 bases; junction bases not matched to a gene: 5. This CDR3 is 13 amino acids long. The chain's CDR3 is CASRWTGRETQYF. CDR3 DNA sequence: TGTGCCAGCAGGTGGACAGGGCGGGAGACCCAGTACTTC.

Only a few counts were recorded for this clonotype. The chain employs TRBV7-2 and TRBJ2-5; TRBD1 agrees at 7 bases. V gave up 6 bases and J gave up 1 base; unmatched junction bases: 8. This CDR3 is 15 amino acids long. Germline V gives CDR1 SGHTA, CDR2 FQGNSA. CDR3: CASRKRDSPQETQYF. DNA for the CDR3: TGTGCCAGCAGGAAGAGGGACAGCCCCCAAGAGACCCAGTACTTC.

This clonotype was seen a single time. The rearrangement links TRBV6-6 to TRBJ1-4; 7 nucleotides agree with TRBD1. Germline CDR1 reads MNHNY; CDR2 reads SVGAGI (reference sequence). The CDR3 spans 13 residues. V lost 8 bases, J lost 2 bases, and 2 bases stayed unmatched. The CDR3 sequence: CASHRGTNEKLFF. The CDR3 nucleotides are TGTGCCAGCCACAGGGGCACTAATGAAAAACTGTTTTTT.